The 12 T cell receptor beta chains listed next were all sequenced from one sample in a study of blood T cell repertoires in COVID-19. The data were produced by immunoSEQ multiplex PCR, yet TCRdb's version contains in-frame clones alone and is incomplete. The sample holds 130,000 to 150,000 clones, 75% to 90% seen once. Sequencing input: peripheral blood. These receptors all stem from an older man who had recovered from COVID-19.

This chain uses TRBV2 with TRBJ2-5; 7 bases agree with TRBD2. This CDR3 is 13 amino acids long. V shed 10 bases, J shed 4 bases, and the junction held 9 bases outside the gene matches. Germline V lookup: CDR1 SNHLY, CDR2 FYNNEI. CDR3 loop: CATPGLHSETQYF. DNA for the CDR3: TGTGCCACCCCGGGACTACACTCAGAGACCCAGTACTTC.

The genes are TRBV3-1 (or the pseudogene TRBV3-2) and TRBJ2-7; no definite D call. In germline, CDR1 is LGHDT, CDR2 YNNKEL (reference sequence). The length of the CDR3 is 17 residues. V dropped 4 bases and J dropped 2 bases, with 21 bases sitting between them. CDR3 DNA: TGTGCCAGCAGCCCAGGAAGTCCGGCCTCTGGCGCCTACGAGCAGTACTTC. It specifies CASSPGSPASGAYEQYF.

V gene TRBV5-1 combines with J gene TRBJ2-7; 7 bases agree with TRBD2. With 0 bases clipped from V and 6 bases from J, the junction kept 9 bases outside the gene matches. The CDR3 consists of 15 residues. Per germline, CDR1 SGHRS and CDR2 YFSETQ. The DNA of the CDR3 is TGCGCCAGCAGCTTGGGGCGGGAGAGATGGCTCGAGCAGTACTTC. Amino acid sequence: CASSLGRERWLEQYF.

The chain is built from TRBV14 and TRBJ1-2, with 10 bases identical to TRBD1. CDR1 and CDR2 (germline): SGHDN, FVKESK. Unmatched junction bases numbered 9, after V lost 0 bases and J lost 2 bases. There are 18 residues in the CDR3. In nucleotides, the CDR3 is TGTGCCAGCAGCCAAGACCCCCGGCCGGGACAGGGGAACTATGGCTACACCTTC. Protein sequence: CASSQDPRPGQGNYGYTF.

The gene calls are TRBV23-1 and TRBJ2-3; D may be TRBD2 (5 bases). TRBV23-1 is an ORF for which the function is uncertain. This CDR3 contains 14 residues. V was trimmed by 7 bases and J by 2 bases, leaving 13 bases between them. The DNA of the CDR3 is TGCGCCAGCACCCAGAGAGGGTTCACAGATACGCAGTATTTT. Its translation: CASTQRGFTDTQYF.

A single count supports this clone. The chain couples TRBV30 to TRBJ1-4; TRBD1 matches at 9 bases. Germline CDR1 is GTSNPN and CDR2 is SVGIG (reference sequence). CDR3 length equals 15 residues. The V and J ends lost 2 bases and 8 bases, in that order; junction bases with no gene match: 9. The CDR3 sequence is CAWSPQGAVNEKLFF. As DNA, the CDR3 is TGTGCCTGGAGTCCACAGGGGGCCGTGAACGAAAAACTGTTTTTT.

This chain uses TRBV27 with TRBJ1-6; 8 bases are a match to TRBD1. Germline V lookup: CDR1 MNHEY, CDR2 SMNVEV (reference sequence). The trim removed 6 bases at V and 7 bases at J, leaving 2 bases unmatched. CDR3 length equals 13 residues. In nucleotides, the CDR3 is TGTGCCAGCAGGACAGGGGTGAATTCACCCCTCCACTTT. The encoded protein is CASRTGVNSPLHF.

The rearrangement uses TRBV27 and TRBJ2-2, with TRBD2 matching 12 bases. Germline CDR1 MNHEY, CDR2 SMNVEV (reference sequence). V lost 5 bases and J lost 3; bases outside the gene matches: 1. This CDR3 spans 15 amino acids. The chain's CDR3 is CASSRLAGDTGELFF. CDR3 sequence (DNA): TGTGCCAGCAGTCGACTAGCGGGGGACACCGGGGAGCTGTTTTTT.

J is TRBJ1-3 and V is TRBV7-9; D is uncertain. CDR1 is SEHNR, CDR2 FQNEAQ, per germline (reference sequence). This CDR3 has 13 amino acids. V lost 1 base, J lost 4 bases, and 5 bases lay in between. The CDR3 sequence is CASSLVSGNTIYF. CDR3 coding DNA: TGTGCCAGCAGCTTAGTCTCCGGAAACACCATATATTTT.

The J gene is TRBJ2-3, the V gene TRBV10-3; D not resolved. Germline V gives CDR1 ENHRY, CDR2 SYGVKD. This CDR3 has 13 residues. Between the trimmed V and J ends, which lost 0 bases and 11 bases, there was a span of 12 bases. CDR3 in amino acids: CAISESSVTGQYF. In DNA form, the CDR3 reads TGTGCCATCAGTGAGTCGTCCGTTACGGGGCAGTATTTT.

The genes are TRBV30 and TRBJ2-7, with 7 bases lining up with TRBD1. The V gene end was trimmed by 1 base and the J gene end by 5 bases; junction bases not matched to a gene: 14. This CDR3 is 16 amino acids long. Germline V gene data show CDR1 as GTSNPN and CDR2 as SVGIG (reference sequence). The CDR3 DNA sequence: TGTGCCTGGAGTGGCTACTCTAGGAGACAGGGACACGAGCAGTACTTC. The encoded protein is CAWSGYSRRQGHEQYF.

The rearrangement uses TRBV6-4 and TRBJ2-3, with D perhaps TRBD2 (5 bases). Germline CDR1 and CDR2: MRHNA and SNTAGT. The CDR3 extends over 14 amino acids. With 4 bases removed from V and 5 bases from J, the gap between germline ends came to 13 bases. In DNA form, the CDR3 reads TGTGCCAGCAGTGCTACCCCGCGGGTAGATACGCAGTATTTT. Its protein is CASSATPRVDTQYF.